This TCR beta chain was obtained from a study of cytomegalovirus exposure and HLA in healthy donors (dated by TCRdb to about 2017). At the level of the whole study: An earlier analysis of several hundred of the donors reported approximately 270 Gb of sequence data and some 120 million unique TCR beta sequences from about 200 million T cells. An early release that covered about 600 HLA-typed donors contained approximately 300 gigabases of sequencing data and approximately 85 million unique TCR sequences. Among the roughly 380 genotyped donors, around 81% belonged to the genetic ancestry cluster associated with self-reported Caucasian donors. The study was designed to test whether signatures of past pathogen exposure could be identified by cataloging public T cell receptors. The study profiled the T cell repertoires of under 700 subjects by immunosequencing and related them to cytomegalovirus serostatus. A separate validation cohort of over a hundred different subjects was used in addition to the roughly 720-subject first cohort. To predict cytomegalovirus infection status, the study combined high-throughput TCR immunosequencing, statistical association of individual TCRs with disease status, and machine learning. A later analysis re-analyzed previously published TCR beta repertoires from roughly 690 donors and added high-resolution HLA genotyping to study TCR occurrence patterns. Rather than drawing on any new phenotypic data, the later analysis identified candidate immune exposures from TCR beta sequences and the way those sequences occurred across donors. To decide whether each TCR beta V gene segment behaved as functional or pseudogenic, an earlier analysis of some 600 of the donors relied on high-throughput TCR beta sequencing. Donor age, sex, ethnicity and CMV serostatus were compiled alongside the repertoire data. A later genetic analysis used genome-wide SNP genotypes for about 55% of the 666 donors, treating that subset as a discovery cohort. All discovery cohort repertoires had been generated on a single sequencing platform. HLA typing included class I and class II loci at four-digit resolution. Typing coverage differed by locus: A, B, C, DRB1 and DQB1 were typed in about 620-640 donors, DQA1 in roughly 500, DPA1 in around 580, and DPB1 in 450 to 480. Four or five DR-DQ haplotypes were handled as single units for association and clustering because linkage in the cohort was strong. Among some 410 genotyped donors of the cohort, an average of around 220,000 unique TCR beta nucleotide sequences was sequenced per donor, of which approximately 18% were non-productive. Summary of the overall study and its limitations: A cluster of highly shared sequence variants was judged likely to represent a technical artifact of the sequencing pipeline. According to a later genetic analysis, donors in an Asian-associated ancestry cluster had fewer N-insertions in productive TCRs than the approximately 650-donor mean. In the study, around 150 TCR beta chains were listed as associated with cytomegalovirus. The presence/absence analyses assumed that sequencing depth was roughly uniform across donors, and that assumption may not be true. Compared with equally common non-associated chains, HLA-associated TCR beta chains in a later analysis were more clonally expanded and had lower generation probabilities. Immune exposure information for the cohort was limited to CMV serostatus. An earlier analysis of roughly 570 of the donors showed that most TCR beta V segments appeared in productive rearrangements either about 90% or about 30% of the time, which broadly matched IMGT annotations. Several of the top co-occurrence clusters appeared to be linked to parvovirus B19, influenza, CMV and Epstein-Barr virus, according to a later analysis. Most CMV-associated TCR beta chains appeared to be HLA-restricted in a later analysis, and the HLA associations seemed to be driven largely by CMV exposure. The 87-base-pair reads could not distinguish some IMGT-functional V segments, including TRBV6-2 and TRBV6-3, so those segments were excluded. In this cohort, only TCR beta chains were sequenced, and detectable features were limited by the absence of alpha or paired-chain data. In a later genetic analysis, a missense DCLRE1C variant was associated with V-gene and J-gene trimming of TCR beta chains, and the association was replicated in an independent cohort. Because some donors lacked HLA typing at each locus, the association tests relied only on the typed subset. The authors suggested that the approach could potentially be generalized to other disease states and immunological phenotypes. Most TCR sequences were observed very rarely across donors, whereas some public TCRs were present in many individuals. A later analysis associated some 17,000 TCR beta sequences with specific HLA alleles at a false discovery rate of 0.05. Linkage disequilibrium might explain the correlated functional status among segregating V segments, but an unknown experimental factor could not be excluded. According to a later analysis, TCR association rates differed among HLA loci, with DRB1 alleles showing the most associated TCRs and HLA-C alleles showing the fewest. A further reported finding was that TCR beta sequences accurately predicted the HLA-A and HLA-B alleles for most subjects in the first cohort. Cytomegalovirus status was reported to be diagnosed by the classifier with high specificity and sensitivity in both the original and validation cohorts. Three of the identified cytomegalovirus-associated TCR beta chains were confirmed in vitro to be specific for cytomegalovirus antigens. Around 16 rarely observed V segments, including chromosome 9 orphons, were excluded from the earlier analysis of approximately 500 of the donors because counts were too low. Strong co-occurrence of HLA alleles, especially DR and DQ, made assigning TCR associations to individual alleles difficult.

Of note for this clone: The target of this receptor is not known. Base qualities are not recorded, but no much larger clone differs from it by a single base.

The cohort consisted of 666 healthy bone marrow donors. Cohort members were all nominally healthy when sampled, although unrecorded immune exposures were likely present. The donor was CMV seronegative and belonged to the group of 320 or so seronegative cohort members. A peripheral blood sample was collected from each donor, and TCR beta sequencing was performed on peripheral blood mononuclear cells. Genomic DNA extraction from the blood cell samples was performed with the Qiagen DNeasy Blood Extraction Kit. Receptor libraries were prepared by the immunoSEQ multiplex PCR assay. The multiplex PCR relied on a mix of 60 forward primers for TCR Vbeta segments and 13 reverse primers for TCR Jbeta segments. The CDR3 region of rearranged TCR beta genes was amplified from genomic DNA by a multiplex PCR assay. On the Illumina HiSeq System, the amplified TCR beta libraries were sequenced as 87-base-pair reads. Regarding the original processing steps: A later analysis counted about 80 million unique TCR beta chains across the 640 or so repertoires, and some 12 million of these chains were shared by at least two donors. A nearest-neighbor algorithm error-corrected the raw reads and collapsed the reads into unique sequences, merging closely related sequences to remove PCR and sequencing errors. CDR3 sequences were aligned to IMGT reference sequences to assign V, D and J gene segments. For a sequence to be retained, at least a six-nucleotide match to both a V gene segment and a J gene segment was required. Rearrangements were called productive when the CDR3 lacked stop codons and stayed in frame with V and J; all others were non-productive. Following IMGT convention, CDR3 was defined as the stretch from the second conserved V-encoded cysteine to the conserved J-encoded phenylalanine. The earlier analysis of 500 to 750 of the donors excluded any sequence lacking an unambiguous match to a single V gene segment. An earlier analysis of approximately 590 of the donors classified V segments as functional when productive rearrangements were above 56.7% and as segregating when the standard deviation between donors was above 5%. To diagnose cytomegalovirus status from the catalog of TCR beta chain sequences, a statistical classification framework was built. In a later analysis, V and J genes were assigned by comparing TCR nucleotide sequences against IMGT/GENE-DB human TR gene sequences. In a later analysis, CDR3 sequences and most-parsimonious VDJ recombination scenarios were assigned using the TCRdist pipeline. A later analysis defined each TCR beta chain by its CDR3 amino acid sequence plus V-gene family, and excluded reads lacking a unique V-gene family. To address suspected cross-contamination and a sequencing artifact, a later analysis removed some 620 highly shared, low-generation-probability nucleotide sequences. A later analysis calculated a clonal expansion index for each public chain from normalized within-repertoire ranks of inferred template counts. In a later analysis, generation probabilities were computed with a VDJ recombination model fitted to out-of-frame rearrangements, and the resulting probabilities were checked against IGoR. In a later analysis, TCR-TCR, TCR-HLA and TCR-CMV co-occurrence was scored with hypergeometric tests, and a repertoire-size bias correction was applied to TCR pairs. In a later analysis, false discovery rates were estimated by permuting HLA or CMV assignments 20 times. In a later analysis, co-occurring TCRs were grouped with DBSCAN, and TCRdist sequence similarity was added when clustering was performed within HLA-allele-positive subsets. Co-occurrence clustering excluded repertoires with fewer than 30,000 or more than 120,000 public chains, plus five with anomalous nucleotide sharing. TCRdb took over this immuneACCESS table, retaining in-frame rearrangements with V and J assigned. Such tables are incomplete; in checked studies, under half of the missing clones stem from an unresolved V gene, and the remainder is unexplained. The D gene and trimming were derived from the DNA, and the V and J assignments and clone size from that table. The sample table shows about 200,000 clones, and more than 75% are seen once. 1.6% of the sample lies in the top ten.

Including cysteine and phenylalanine, the CDR3 has 15 amino acids. Left in the record is the CDR3 DNA by itself, 45 bases read in frame from the first base. Cut back by 3 bases and 2 bases, the V and J ends lie 12 bases apart. From the germline V gene, CDR1 is KGHSH and CDR2 is LQKENI. The sample taken for sequencing was PBMCs. The V and J genes are TRBV18 and TRBJ2-3; D gene: possibly TRBD1, on 5 matching bases. This receptor was taken from a woman aged 50 to 60 in good health and CMV-seronegative. The nucleotide sequence reads TGTGCCAGCTCACCCTACGGACAAGCCACAGATACGCAGTATTTT. It is translated as CASSPYGQATDTQYF.